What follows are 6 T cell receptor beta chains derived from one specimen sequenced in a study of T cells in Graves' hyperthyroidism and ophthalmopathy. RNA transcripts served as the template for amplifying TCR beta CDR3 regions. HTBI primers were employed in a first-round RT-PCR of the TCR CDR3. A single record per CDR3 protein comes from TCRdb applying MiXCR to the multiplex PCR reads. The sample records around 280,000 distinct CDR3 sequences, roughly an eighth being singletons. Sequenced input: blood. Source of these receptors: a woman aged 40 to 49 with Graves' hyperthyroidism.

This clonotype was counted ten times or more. CDR3 bases: TGCGCCAGCAGCTTGGGACCACTCACCGGGGAGCTGTTTTTT. As protein: CASSLGPLTGELFF. This chain connects TRBV5-1 to TRBJ2-2, with D unresolved. Germline V gives CDR1 SGHRS, CDR2 YFSETQ. The CDR3 totals 14 residues. The V end was cut by 0 bases, the J end by 4 bases, with 7 bases between.

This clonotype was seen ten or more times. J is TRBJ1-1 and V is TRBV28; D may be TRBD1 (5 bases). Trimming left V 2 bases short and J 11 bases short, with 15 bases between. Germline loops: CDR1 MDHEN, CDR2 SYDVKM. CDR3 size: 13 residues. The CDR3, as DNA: TGTGCCAGCAGTTTACAGGGTCGTGGTTTGGCTTTCTTT. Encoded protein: CASSLQGRGLAFF.

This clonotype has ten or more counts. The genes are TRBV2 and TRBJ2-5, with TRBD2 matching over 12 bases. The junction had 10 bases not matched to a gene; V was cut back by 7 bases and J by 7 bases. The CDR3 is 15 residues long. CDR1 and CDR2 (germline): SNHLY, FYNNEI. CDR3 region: CASTKRLAGVWTQYF. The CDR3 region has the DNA TGTGCCAGCACGAAGCGACTAGCGGGAGTGTGGACCCAGTACTTC.

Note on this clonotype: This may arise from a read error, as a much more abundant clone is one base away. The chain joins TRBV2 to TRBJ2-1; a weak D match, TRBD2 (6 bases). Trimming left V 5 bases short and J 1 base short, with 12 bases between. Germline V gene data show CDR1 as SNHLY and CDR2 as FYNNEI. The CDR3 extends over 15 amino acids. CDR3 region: CASSTAGRSYNEQFF. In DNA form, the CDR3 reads TGTGCCAGCAGTACAGCGGGCAGGTCCTACAATGAGCAGTTCTTC.

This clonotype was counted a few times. The CDR3: CSARGADLGNEQFF. CDR3 bases: TGCAGCGCCCGGGGAGCGGACCTGGGCAATGAGCAGTTCTTC. The V gene is TRBV29-1, the J gene TRBJ2-1; D might be TRBD2 (5 bases). V dropped 7 bases and J dropped 6 bases, with 19 bases sitting between them. There are 14 residues in the CDR3. The germline CDR1 and CDR2 sequences are SQVTM and ANQGSEA.

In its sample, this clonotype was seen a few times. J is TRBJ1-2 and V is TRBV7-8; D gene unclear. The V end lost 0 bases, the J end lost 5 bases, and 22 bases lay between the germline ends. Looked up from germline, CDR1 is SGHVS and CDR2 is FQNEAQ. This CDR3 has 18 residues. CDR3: CASSLAGRLLAEGYGYTF. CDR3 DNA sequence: TGTGCCAGCAGCTTAGCTGGTCGGCTGCTGGCTGAAGGATATGGCTACACCTTC.